This T cell receptor beta chain stems from a study of cytomegalovirus exposure and HLA in healthy donors (dated by TCRdb to 2017 to 2019). With regard to the full study: An earlier analysis of about 530 of the donors reported over 250 Gb of sequence data and 95 million to 130 million unique TCR beta sequences obtained from about 170 million T cells. Donor age, sex, ethnicity and CMV serostatus were compiled together with the repertoire data. Typing coverage varied by locus: 629-630 donors for A, B, C, DRB1 and DQB1; under 550 for DQA1; around 610 for DPA1; fewer than 480 for DPB1. Across around 400 genotyped donors of the cohort, an average of about 220,000 unique TCR beta nucleotide sequences per donor were sequenced, and around 20% of those sequences were non-productive. In a later genetic analysis, genome-wide SNP genotypes for about 60% of the 666 donors were used, and that subset was treated as a discovery cohort. Of the approximately 400 genotyped donors, approximately 83% fell in the genetic ancestry cluster associated with self-reported Caucasian donors. To decide whether each TCR beta V gene segment behaved as functional or pseudogenic, an earlier analysis of nearly 600 of the donors relied on high-throughput TCR beta sequencing. In the later analysis, no new phenotypic data were used to find candidate immune exposures; instead, reliance was placed on TCR beta sequences and their occurrence across donors. Along with the approximately 650-subject first cohort, a separate validation cohort of approximately 110 different subjects was used. A later analysis re-examined previously published TCR beta repertoires from about 670 donors and added high-resolution HLA genotyping to investigate patterns of TCR occurrence. To predict cytomegalovirus infection status, the study brought together high-throughput TCR immunosequencing, statistical association of individual TCRs with disease status, and machine learning. An early release that covered fewer than 750 HLA-typed donors contained about 300 gigabases of sequencing data and about 93 million unique TCR sequences. Several DR-DQ haplotypes were handled as single units for association and clustering because linkage in the cohort was strong. The aim of the study was to test whether cataloging public T cell receptors could identify signatures of past pathogen exposure. The study profiled the T cell repertoires of hundreds of subjects by immunosequencing and related them to cytomegalovirus serostatus. Both class I and class II loci were covered by HLA typing, at four-digit resolution. Every discovery cohort repertoire had been produced on one sequencing platform. What the study reported, not specific to this receptor: The authors suggested that the approach could potentially be extended to other disease states and immunological phenotypes. A further reported finding was that TCR beta sequences accurately predicted the HLA-A and HLA-B alleles for most subjects in the first cohort. In a later analysis, TCR association rates were found to vary across HLA loci, with the most associated TCRs seen for DRB1 alleles and the fewest for HLA-C alleles. Some IMGT-functional V segments, including TRBV6-2 and TRBV6-3, could not be told apart with the 87-base-pair reads, so those segments were excluded. Across donors, most TCR sequences were observed very rarely, whereas some public TCRs were present in many individuals. The earlier analysis of approximately 560 of the donors excluded some 15 rarely observed V segments, including chromosome 9 orphons, because counts were too low. This cohort had only TCR beta chains sequenced, and the lack of alpha or paired-chain data limited which features could be detected. At a false discovery rate of 0.05, a later analysis linked approximately 18,000 TCR beta sequences to specific HLA alleles. In a later analysis, several top co-occurrence clusters were reported to appear linked to parvovirus B19, influenza, CMV and Epstein-Barr virus. A group of highly shared sequence variants was considered likely to be a technical artifact of the sequencing pipeline. The classifier was reported to diagnose cytomegalovirus status with high specificity and sensitivity in both the original and validation cohorts. The only immune exposure information available for the cohort was CMV serostatus. In a later genetic analysis, fewer N-insertions in productive TCRs were reported among donors in an Asian-associated ancestry cluster than the roughly 700-donor mean. The presence/absence analyses assumed that sequencing depth was roughly uniform across donors, and that assumption may not be true. A few of the identified cytomegalovirus-associated TCR beta chains were confirmed in vitro to be specific for cytomegalovirus antigens. Correlated functional status among segregating V segments might be attributable to linkage disequilibrium, but an unknown experimental factor could not be ruled out. Because HLA typing was unavailable for some donors at each locus, only the typed subset was used in association tests. The study listed approximately 150 TCR beta chains as associated with cytomegalovirus. Assigning TCR associations to individual alleles was difficult when HLA alleles, especially DR and DQ, strongly co-occurred. Most CMV-associated TCR beta chains appeared to be HLA-restricted in a later analysis, and the HLA associations seemed to be driven largely by CMV exposure. In an earlier analysis of approximately 600 of the donors, most TCR beta V segments were observed in productive rearrangements about 87% or about 30% of the time, broadly matching IMGT annotations. V-gene and J-gene trimming of TCR beta chains was associated with a missense DCLRE1C variant in a later genetic analysis, and the association was replicated in an independent cohort. A later analysis found that HLA-associated TCR beta chains were more clonally expanded and had lower generation probabilities than equally common non-associated chains.

The cohort was made up of roughly 670 healthy bone marrow donors. All cohort members were sampled while nominally healthy, although unrecorded immune exposures were likely present. The donor tested CMV seronegative, placing the donor among the 350 or so seronegative members of the cohort. A peripheral blood sample was collected from each donor, and TCR beta sequencing was performed on peripheral blood mononuclear cells. The Qiagen DNeasy Blood Extraction Kit was used to extract genomic DNA from the blood cell samples. The method behind the library was the immunoSEQ multiplex PCR assay. The multiplex PCR relied on a mix of 60 forward primers for TCR Vbeta segments and 13 reverse primers for TCR Jbeta segments. A multiplex PCR assay on genomic DNA amplified the CDR3 region of rearranged TCR beta genes. Amplified TCR beta libraries were sequenced as 87-base-pair reads on the Illumina HiSeq System. The original pipeline was this. Across the 500 to 700 repertoires, a later analysis counted 80 million or so unique TCR beta chains, some 11 million of which were shared by at least two donors. Raw reads were error-corrected and collapsed into unique sequences by a nearest-neighbor algorithm in which closely related sequences were merged to remove PCR and sequencing errors. Alignment of CDR3 sequences to IMGT reference sequences was used to assign V, D and J gene segments. For a sequence to be retained, at least a six-nucleotide match to both a V gene segment and a J gene segment was required. A rearrangement was called productive if the CDR3 had no stop codons and remained in frame with V and J, and every other rearrangement was called non-productive. Following IMGT convention, CDR3 was defined as the stretch from the second conserved V-encoded cysteine up to the conserved J-encoded phenylalanine. Sequences without an unambiguous match to a single V gene segment were excluded from the earlier analysis of 500 to 700 of the donors. In an earlier analysis of roughly 500 of the donors, V segments were called functional above 56.7% productive rearrangements and were called segregating when the between-donor standard deviation exceeded 5%. A statistical classification framework was built to diagnose cytomegalovirus status from the catalog of TCR beta chain sequences. In a later analysis, TCR nucleotide sequences were compared against IMGT/GENE-DB human TR gene sequences so that V and J genes could be assigned. Using the TCRdist pipeline, a later analysis assigned CDR3 sequences along with most-parsimonious VDJ recombination scenarios. In a later analysis, every TCR beta chain was defined by the combination of its CDR3 amino acid sequence and its V-gene family, and reads without a unique V-gene family were dropped. To address suspected cross-contamination and a sequencing artifact, a later analysis removed roughly 640 highly shared, low-generation-probability nucleotide sequences. In a later analysis, a clonal expansion index for each public chain was calculated from normalized within-repertoire ranks of inferred template counts. Generation probabilities in a later analysis came from a VDJ recombination model fitted to out-of-frame rearrangements, and those results were checked against IGoR. Hypergeometric tests were used in a later analysis to score TCR-TCR, TCR-HLA and TCR-CMV co-occurrence, with a repertoire-size bias correction applied to the TCR pairs. A later analysis estimated false discovery rates by permuting HLA or CMV assignments 20 times. In a later analysis, co-occurring TCRs were grouped using DBSCAN, with TCRdist sequence similarity added in when clustering inside HLA-allele-positive subsets. For co-occurrence clustering, repertoires with fewer than 30,000 or more than 120,000 public chains were excluded, along with four or five repertoires with anomalous nucleotide sharing. TCRdb mirrors the immuneACCESS table, restricted to in-frame sequences. Some clones are absent from its copies; in checked studies, under half trace to an unresolved V gene, and the reason for the others is unknown. Clone size and V and J calls were adopted from that table, with D and trimming inferred from the DNA. The sample includes over 55,000 clones, with 80% observed a single time. The top ten constitute almost 6% of the sample.

Of note for this clone: It lacks a known antigen. No base-level quality is on record; no much larger clone is a single base apart.

Measured from the cysteine to the phenylalanine, the CDR3 is 14 residues long. Only the CDR3 DNA is retained, 42 bases long and in frame from the first base. From a lookup of the germline V gene, CDR1 and CDR2 are SQVTM and ANQGSEA. Here V drops 4 bases and J drops 2 bases, and the junction holds 5 bases not matched to any gene. Sequenced: PBMCs. The receptor chain draws on TRBV29-1 and TRBJ2-5, with TRBD2 matching 9 junction bases. The receptor comes from a male donor in good health and CMV-seronegative. The DNA is TGCAGCGTTGGCGGGGGGGCCGCGCAAGAGACCCAGTACTTC. Translated, it reads CSVGGGAAQETQYF.